The 26 T cell receptor beta chains reported below all come from one sample, sequenced in a study of CD8+ T cells in alopecia areata. Extraction of RNA preceded its reverse transcription into cDNA, which served as the sequencing template. The repertoire was sequenced with immunoSEQ multiplex PCR; TCRdb's copy has only in-frame clones and lacks some. Of approximately 150,000 clones in the sample, roughly half were seen once. The sequencing used CD4+ T cells sorted from blood, collected at week 0. The receptors derive from a human donor with alopecia areata.

The gene calls are TRBV30 and TRBJ1-5; TRBD1 matches 7 bases. The CDR3 sequence is 14 residues long. V lost 1 base and J lost 4; bases outside the gene matches: 4. The germline gives CDR1 GTSNPN, CDR2 SVGIG (reference sequence). The CDR3 region is CAWSGGTVNQPQHF. In DNA form, the CDR3 reads TGTGCCTGGAGTGGGGGGACAGTGAATCAGCCCCAGCATTTT.

The chain has TRBV18 and TRBJ2-5, with a weak D call TRBD1 (5 bases). Trimming cost V 1 base and J 1 base, with 10 bases left between them. The CDR3 covers 15 residues. Germline V gives CDR1 KGHSH, CDR2 LQKENI. The CDR3 nucleotides read TGTGCCAGCTCACCACGGACAACCATCCAAGAGACCCAGTACTTC. It is translated as CASSPRTTIQETQYF.

This clone appeared a single time. The chain employs TRBV2 and TRBJ2-5; 10 bases align to TRBD1. The CDR3 length is 14 residues. In germline, CDR1 is SNHLY, CDR2 FYNNEI. J was trimmed by 5 bases and V by 8 bases; bases with no gene match: 8. The CDR3 protein is CASGGWTGGETQYF. Here the CDR3 DNA reads TGTGCCAGCGGAGGTTGGACAGGGGGGGAGACCCAGTACTTC.

The chain is built from TRBV5-6 and TRBJ2-2; D uncertain. Germline V lookup: CDR1 SGHDT, CDR2 YYEEEE. The CDR3 totals 11 residues. V lost 5 bases and J lost 4, with 3 bases in between. The CDR3 sequence is CASSFTGELFF. For the CDR3, the DNA is TGTGCCAGCAGTTTCACCGGGGAGCTGTTTTTT.

A single count supports this clone. The chain employs TRBV5-4 and TRBJ1-1; D is undetermined. V lost 0 bases, J lost 1 base, and 7 bases lay in between. Germline values: CDR1 SGHNT, CDR2 YYREEE (reference sequence). This CDR3 has 14 amino acids. CDR3 coding DNA: TGTGCCAGCAGCTTGGAGAGCAGGAACACTGAAGCTTTCTTT. Its translation is CASSLESRNTEAFF.

The V call is TRBV7-8, the J call TRBJ1-1, with 10 positions matching TRBD1. The CDR3 loop spans 12 amino acids. V was clipped by 8 bases and J by 5 bases; unmatched bases: 2. Germline assignment: CDR1 SGHVS and CDR2 FQNEAQ. The CDR3 DNA follows: TGTGCCAGCGGGACAGGGGTTACTGAAGCTTTCTTT. Amino acid sequence: CASGTGVTEAFF. The full variable domain, in which reference TRBV7-8 and TRBJ1-1 provide the parts outside the CDR3, is GAGVSQSPRYKVAKRGQDVALRCDPISGHVSLFWYQQALGQGPEFLTYFQNEAQLDKSGLPSDRFFAERPEGSVSTLKIQRTQQEDSAVYLCASGTGVTEAFFGQGTRLTVV.

J is TRBJ2-2 and V is TRBV4-1, with 7 positions matching TRBD1. V shed 4 bases, J shed 4 bases, and the junction held 15 bases outside the gene matches. This CDR3 has 18 residues. The germline V gene has CDR1 MGHRA and CDR2 YSYEKL. The CDR3 region is CASSRERQGISGTGELFF. CDR3 bases: TGCGCCAGCAGCCGGGAACGACAGGGAATTAGTGGCACCGGGGAGCTGTTTTTT.

V is TRBV28 and J is TRBJ2-1; 9 bases align to TRBD2. CDR3 length: 15 amino acids. Germline CDR1 and CDR2: MDHEN and SYDVKM. J lost 3 bases, V lost 3 bases, and 3 bases had no gene match. Here the CDR3 DNA reads TGTGCCAGCAGTTTCGGCGGGAGGGACTACAATGAGCAGTTCTTC. Its translation: CASSFGGRDYNEQFF.

CDR3 protein: CASSDGGRTNYGYTF. The CDR3 DNA sequence: TGTGCCAGCAGCGACGGGGGCAGAACTAACTATGGCTACACCTTC. This chain connects TRBV9 to TRBJ1-2; D might be TRBD1 (6 bases). This CDR3 is 15 amino acids long. CDR1 and CDR2 (germline): SGDLS, YYNGEE. V lost 3 bases and J 0 bases, leaving 12 bases between the germline ends.

For the CDR3, the DNA is TGCAGCGTCGAAACAGGGTATGAAAAACTGTTTTTT. Amino acid sequence: CSVETGYEKLFF. The J gene is TRBJ1-4, the V gene TRBV29-1, with D perhaps TRBD1 (6 bases). V gave up 6 bases and J gave up 6 bases, with 11 bases separating them. Looked up from germline, CDR1 is SQVTM and CDR2 is ANQGSEA. The CDR3 is 12 amino acids.

The rearrangement uses TRBV19 and TRBJ2-1, with D tentatively TRBD2 (6 bases). Germline-derived CDR1 and CDR2 are LNHDA and SQIVND (reference sequence). This CDR3 is built from 14 residues. Trimming took off 4 bases at V and 7 bases at J, with 14 bases between the two ends. The CDR3 is CASSTRGLKNEQFF. As DNA, the CDR3 is TGTGCCAGTAGTACTAGGGGACTTAAGAATGAGCAGTTCTTC.

The sample holds a few counts of this clone. The chain links TRBV5-1 to TRBJ2-7, with 7 bases fitting TRBD2. The CDR3 length is 13 residues. Germline trimming cut 0 bases from V and 6 bases from J; bases unmatched to any gene: 3. In germline, CDR1 is SGHRS, CDR2 YFSETQ. The CDR3 nucleotides read TGCGCCAGCAGCTTGGGACTAGCTACCGAGCAGTACTTC. Its protein is CASSLGLATEQYF.

The V gene is TRBV7-3, the J gene TRBJ2-2, with D possibly TRBD1 on 6 matching bases. Germline lookup yields CDR1 SGHTA and CDR2 FQGTGA. Trimming took off 1 base at V and 1 base at J, with 16 bases between the two ends. This CDR3 has 18 amino acids. The CDR3 is CASSLRVRTDLNTGELFF. The CDR3 DNA is TGTGCCAGCAGCTTAAGGGTTCGGACAGACTTGAACACCGGGGAGCTGTTTTTT.

This clone turned up a few times. The chain uses TRBV27 and TRBJ1-1; D is uncertain. V lost 5 bases, J lost 0 bases, and 10 bases lay in between. Germline V CDR1 and CDR2: MNHEY, SMNVEV (reference sequence). The CDR3 contains 14 residues. The CDR3 DNA follows: TGTGCCAGCAGTACTCTTAGGTTGAACACTGAAGCTTTCTTT. Protein product: CASSTLRLNTEAFF.

The chain links TRBV18 to TRBJ2-4, with 9 bases lining up with TRBD2. With V trimmed by 1 base and J by 0 bases, 1 base remained unmatched. There are 16 residues in the CDR3. CDR1 and CDR2 (germline): KGHSH, LQKENI. The CDR3 DNA sequence: TGTGCCAGCTCACCACAGCGGGAGGTAGCCAAAAACATTCAGTACTTC. It codes for CASSPQREVAKNIQYF.

This clone was picked up a small number of times. The chain recombines TRBV6-5 with TRBJ2-7, with 9 nucleotides matching TRBD1. Germline V lookup: CDR1 MNHEY, CDR2 SVGAGI. This CDR3 is 14 amino acids long. V lost 6 bases, J lost 6 bases, and 9 bases stayed unmatched. The CDR3 DNA sequence: TGTGCCAGCAGCACCGGGACAGGGATCACCGAGCAGTACTTC. Translation: CASSTGTGITEQYF.

This clone occurred a few times. The chain combines TRBV2 with TRBJ2-6, with D tentatively TRBD2 (6 bases). Trimming took off 11 bases at V and 4 bases at J, with 12 bases between the two ends. This CDR3 contains 13 residues. CDR1 is SNHLY, CDR2 FYNNEI, per germline. The CDR3 bases are TGTGCCGTCGGGGGAAGCGGGGCCAACGTCCTGACTTTC. This codes for CAVGGSGANVLTF.

V usage is TRBV30 and J usage is TRBJ1-5; D is ambiguous. V was clipped by 2 bases and J by 0 bases, with 5 bases between them. The germline V gene encodes CDR1 GTSNPN and CDR2 SVGIG (reference sequence). The CDR3 contains 13 residues. For the CDR3, the DNA is TGTGCCTGGAGTTTACATAGCAATCAGCCCCAGCATTTT. It codes for CAWSLHSNQPQHF.

This chain links TRBV28 with TRBJ2-1, with D possibly matching TRBD1 (5 bases). V lost 1 base and J 2 bases, leaving 9 bases between the germline ends. The germline V gene has CDR1 MDHEN and CDR2 SYDVKM. This CDR3 spans 15 amino acids. The CDR3 here is CASSLSTGAYNEQFF. Written as DNA, the CDR3 is TGTGCCAGCAGTTTATCCACAGGTGCCTACAATGAGCAGTTCTTC.

The genes are TRBV11-2 and TRBJ2-7; D is undetermined. This CDR3 is 14 amino acids long. V was shortened by 1 base and J by 0 bases, with 7 bases between the two germline ends. The germline V gene encodes CDR1 SGHAT and CDR2 FQNNGV. This chain's CDR3 is CASSLAAVSYEQYF. The CDR3 bases are TGTGCCAGCAGCTTAGCGGCGGTCTCCTACGAGCAGTACTTC.

Concerning this clone itself: The sample carries other DNA sequences with the same CDR3. The chain uses TRBV30 and TRBJ2-3, with 10 positions matching TRBD2. The ends lost 3 bases at V and 4 bases at J; junction bases unmatched: 7. CDR3 size: 15 residues. CDR1 and CDR2 from the germline V gene are GTSNPN and SVGIG (reference sequence). CDR3 protein: CAWSLGLAGADTQYF. The CDR3 coding sequence is TGTGCCTGGAGCCTAGGGCTAGCGGGAGCAGATACGCAGTATTTT.

This clone was detected only a few times. The chain carries TRBV5-1 and TRBJ1-5; a possible D gene is TRBD1 (5 bases). CDR1 and CDR2 (germline): SGHRS, YFSETQ. The V end lost 4 bases, the J end lost 7 bases, and 15 bases lay between the germline ends. This CDR3 has 14 amino acids. The CDR3 region has the DNA TGCGCCAGCAGCCAGGGACCAGGGAGCCAGCCCCAGCATTTT. This sequence encodes CASSQGPGSQPQHF.

The V call is TRBV2, the J call TRBJ2-3, with D tentatively TRBD2 (6 bases). CDR1 and CDR2 (germline): SNHLY, FYNNEI. The CDR3 covers 12 residues. Trimming shortened V by 8 bases and J by 1 base, and 7 bases separated the two germline ends. The CDR3: CASGTRTDTQYF. The CDR3 nucleotides read TGTGCCAGCGGGACTCGCACAGATACGCAGTATTTT.

This CDR3 is CSAPSPYEQYF. The CDR3 coding sequence is TGCAGTGCTCCCTCCCCTTACGAGCAGTACTTC. V and J are TRBV20-1 and TRBJ2-7; D remains ambiguous. The CDR3 has 11 amino acids. Per germline, CDR1 DFQATT and CDR2 SNEGSKA (reference sequence). Trimming removed 5 bases at V and 4 bases at J, with 9 bases between.

The CDR3 sequence: CASGGLAGRVGEQFF. CDR3 in DNA: TGTGCCAGCGGAGGGCTAGCGGGACGGGTAGGTGAGCAGTTCTTC. V usage is TRBV25-1 and J usage is TRBJ2-1; 9 bases align to TRBD2. V was clipped by 8 bases and J by 9 bases; unmatched bases: 14. This CDR3 spans 15 amino acids. The germline CDR1 and CDR2 sequences are MGHDK and SYGVNS. The full variable domain, completed using reference TRBV25-1 and TRBJ2-1, is EADIYQTPRYLVIGTGKKITLECSQTMGHDKMYWYQQDPGMELHLIHYSYGVNSTEKGDLSSESTVSRIRTEHFPLTLESARPSHTSQYLCASGGLAGRVGEQFFGPGTRLTVL.

This sequence joins TRBV6-1 and TRBJ1-5, with a tentative D call TRBD1 (5 bases). V dropped 8 bases and J dropped 6 bases, with 14 bases sitting between them. Germline values: CDR1 MNHNS, CDR2 SASEGT. The CDR3 loop spans 13 amino acids. Here the CDR3 reads CASFDSSFQPQHF. CDR3 coding DNA: TGTGCCAGCTTTGACAGCTCCTTTCAGCCCCAGCATTTT.